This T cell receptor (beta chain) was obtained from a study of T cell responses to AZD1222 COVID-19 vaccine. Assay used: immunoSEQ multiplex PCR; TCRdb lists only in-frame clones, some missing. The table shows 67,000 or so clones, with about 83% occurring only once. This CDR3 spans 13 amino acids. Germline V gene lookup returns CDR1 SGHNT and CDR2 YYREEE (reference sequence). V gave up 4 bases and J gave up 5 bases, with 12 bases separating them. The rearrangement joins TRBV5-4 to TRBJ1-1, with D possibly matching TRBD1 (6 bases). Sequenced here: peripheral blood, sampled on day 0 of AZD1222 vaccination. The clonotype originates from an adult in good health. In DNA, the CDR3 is TGTGCCAGCAGCCTACAGGGTGGTACTGAAGCTTTCTTT. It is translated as CASSLQGGTEAFF.